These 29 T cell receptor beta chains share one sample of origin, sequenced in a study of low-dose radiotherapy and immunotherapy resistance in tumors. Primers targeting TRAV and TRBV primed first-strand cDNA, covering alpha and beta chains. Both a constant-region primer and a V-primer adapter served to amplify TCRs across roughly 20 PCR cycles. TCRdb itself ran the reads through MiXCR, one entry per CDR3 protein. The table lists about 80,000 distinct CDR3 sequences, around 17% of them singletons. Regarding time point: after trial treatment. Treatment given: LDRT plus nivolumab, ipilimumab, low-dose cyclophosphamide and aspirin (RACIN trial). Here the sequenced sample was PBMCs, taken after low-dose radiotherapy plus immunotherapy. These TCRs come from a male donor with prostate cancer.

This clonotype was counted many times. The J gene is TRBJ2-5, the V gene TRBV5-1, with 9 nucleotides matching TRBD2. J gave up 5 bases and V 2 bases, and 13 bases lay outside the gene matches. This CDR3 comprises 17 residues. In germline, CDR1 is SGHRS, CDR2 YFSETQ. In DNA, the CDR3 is TGCGCCAGCAGCTTTTCCGGGCGGGAGGGCTCTTCGGAGACCCAGTACTTC. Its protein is CASSFSGREGSSETQYF. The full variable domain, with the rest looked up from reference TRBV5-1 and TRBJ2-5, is KAGVTQTPRYLIKTRGQQVTLSCSPISGHRSVSWYQQTPGQGLQFLFEYFSETQRNKGNFPGRFSGRQFSNSRSEMNVSTLELGDSALYLCASSFSGREGSSETQYFGPGTRLLVL.

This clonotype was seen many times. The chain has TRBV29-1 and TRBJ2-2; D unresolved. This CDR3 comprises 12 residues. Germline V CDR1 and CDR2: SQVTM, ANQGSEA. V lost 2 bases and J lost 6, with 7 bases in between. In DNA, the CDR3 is TGCAGCGTTGAACATGGCGCCGGGGAGCTGTTTTTT. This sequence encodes CSVEHGAGELFF.

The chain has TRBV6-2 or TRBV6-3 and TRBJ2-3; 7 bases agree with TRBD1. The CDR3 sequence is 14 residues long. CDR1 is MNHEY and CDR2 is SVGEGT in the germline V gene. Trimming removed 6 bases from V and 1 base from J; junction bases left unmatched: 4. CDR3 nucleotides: TGTGCCAGCAGCAAAACAGGGGGCACAGATACGCAGTATTTT. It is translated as CASSKTGGTDTQYF.

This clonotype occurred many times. The CDR3 protein is CASSPGRVSNEQFF. The CDR3, as DNA: TGTGCCAGCAGCCCCGGACGAGTGAGCAATGAGCAGTTCTTC. The chain uses TRBV3-1 and TRBJ2-1; no firm D call. Trimming removed 4 bases at V and 6 bases at J, with 13 bases between. Germline CDR1 is LGHDT and CDR2 is YNNKEL (reference sequence). The CDR3 contains 14 residues.

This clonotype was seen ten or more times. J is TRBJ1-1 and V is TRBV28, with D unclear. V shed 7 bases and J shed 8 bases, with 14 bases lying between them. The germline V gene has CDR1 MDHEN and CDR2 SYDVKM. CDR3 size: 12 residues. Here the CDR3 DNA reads TGTGCCAGCACCGTCTCCGTAGGGGAAGCTTTCTTT. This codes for CASTVSVGEAFF.

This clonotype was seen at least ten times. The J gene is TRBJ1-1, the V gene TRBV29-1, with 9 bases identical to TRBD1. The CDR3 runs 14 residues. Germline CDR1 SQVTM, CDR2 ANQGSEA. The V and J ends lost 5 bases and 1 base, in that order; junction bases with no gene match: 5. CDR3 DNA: TGCAGCGTTCAGGTGACAGGGGGGAACACTGAAGCTTTCTTT. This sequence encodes CSVQVTGGNTEAFF.

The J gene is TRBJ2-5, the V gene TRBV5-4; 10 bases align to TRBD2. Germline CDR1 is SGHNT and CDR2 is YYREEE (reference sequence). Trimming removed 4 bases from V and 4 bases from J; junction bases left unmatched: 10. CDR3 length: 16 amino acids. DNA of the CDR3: TGTGCCAGCAGCCCACCAGCGGGAGGGGTCGGAGAGACCCAGTACTTC. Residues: CASSPPAGGVGETQYF. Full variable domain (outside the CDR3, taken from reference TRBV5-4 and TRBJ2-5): ETGVTQSPTHLIKTRGQQVTLRCSSQSGHNTVSWYQQALGQGPQFIFQYYREEENGRGNFPPRFSGLQFPNYSSELNVNALELDDSALYLCASSPPAGGVGETQYFGPGTRLLVL.

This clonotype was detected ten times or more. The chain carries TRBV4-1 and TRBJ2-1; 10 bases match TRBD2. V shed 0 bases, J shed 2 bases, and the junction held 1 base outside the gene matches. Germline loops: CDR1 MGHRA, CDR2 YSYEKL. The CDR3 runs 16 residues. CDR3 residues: CASSQDTSGTYNEQFF. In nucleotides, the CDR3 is TGCGCCAGCAGCCAAGATACTAGCGGGACCTACAATGAGCAGTTCTTC.

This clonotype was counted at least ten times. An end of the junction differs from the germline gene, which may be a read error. CDR3 protein: CASSLGLSEQYF. The DNA for the CDR3 is TGTGCCAGCAGCTTGGGATTGAGCGAGCAGTACTTC. V is TRBV5-3 and J is TRBJ2-7; D is undetermined. TRBV5-3 is known as an ORF, though its function is uncertain. This CDR3 is 12 amino acids long.

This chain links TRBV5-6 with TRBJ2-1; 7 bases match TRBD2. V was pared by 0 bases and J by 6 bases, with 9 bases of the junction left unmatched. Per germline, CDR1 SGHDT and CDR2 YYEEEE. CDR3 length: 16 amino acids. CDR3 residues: CASSLVIGGTGNEQFF. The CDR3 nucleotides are TGTGCCAGCAGCTTGGTGATCGGGGGGACGGGCAATGAGCAGTTCTTC.

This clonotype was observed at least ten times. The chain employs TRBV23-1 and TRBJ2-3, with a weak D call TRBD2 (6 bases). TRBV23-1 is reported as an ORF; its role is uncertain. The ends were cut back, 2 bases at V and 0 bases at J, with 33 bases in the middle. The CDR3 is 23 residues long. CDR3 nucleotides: TGCGCCAGCAGTCAACTGGCGAGGCTAGTACTAGCCCGTTTGCCTCTAAGCACAGATACGCAGTATTTT. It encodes CASSQLARLVLARLPLSTDTQYF.

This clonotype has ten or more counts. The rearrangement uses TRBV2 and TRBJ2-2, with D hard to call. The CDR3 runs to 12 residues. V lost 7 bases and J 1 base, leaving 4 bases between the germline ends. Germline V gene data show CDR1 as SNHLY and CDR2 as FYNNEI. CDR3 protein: CASNKNTGELFF. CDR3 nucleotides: TGTGCCAGCAATAAGAACACCGGGGAGCTGTTTTTT. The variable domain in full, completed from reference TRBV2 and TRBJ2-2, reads EPEVTQTPSHQVTQMGQEVILRCVPISNHLYFYWYRQILGQKVEFLVSFYNNEISEKSEIFDDQFSVERPDGSNFTLKIRSTKLEDSAMYFCASNKNTGELFFGEGSRLTVL.

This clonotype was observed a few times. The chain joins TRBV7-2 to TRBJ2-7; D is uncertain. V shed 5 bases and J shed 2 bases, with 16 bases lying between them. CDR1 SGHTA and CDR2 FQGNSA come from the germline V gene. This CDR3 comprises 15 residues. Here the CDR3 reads CASSRISGGTYEQYF. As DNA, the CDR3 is TGTGCCAGCAGCCGAATTTCGGGTGGCACCTACGAGCAGTACTTC.

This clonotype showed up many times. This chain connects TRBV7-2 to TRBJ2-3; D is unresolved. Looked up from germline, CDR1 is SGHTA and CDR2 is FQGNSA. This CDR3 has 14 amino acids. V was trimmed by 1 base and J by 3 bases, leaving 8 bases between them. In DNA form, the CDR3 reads TGTGCCAGCAGCTTAGATTGGCAGACAGATACGCAGTATTTT. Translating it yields CASSLDWQTDTQYF.

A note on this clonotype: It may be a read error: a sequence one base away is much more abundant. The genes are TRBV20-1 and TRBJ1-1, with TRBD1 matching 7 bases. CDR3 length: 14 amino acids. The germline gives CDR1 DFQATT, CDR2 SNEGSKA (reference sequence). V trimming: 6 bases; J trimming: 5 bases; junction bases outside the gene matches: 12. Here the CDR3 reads CSARGQDMWTEAFF. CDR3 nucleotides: TGCAGTGCCCGCGGACAGGACATGTGGACTGAAGCTTTCTTT.

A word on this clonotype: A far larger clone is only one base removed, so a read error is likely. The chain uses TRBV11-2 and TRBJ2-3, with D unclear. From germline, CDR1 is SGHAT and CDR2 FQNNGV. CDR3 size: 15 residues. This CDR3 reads CASSQDWRSTDRQYF. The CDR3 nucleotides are TGCGCCAGCAGCCAAGACTGGCGTAGCACAGATAGGCAGTATTTT.

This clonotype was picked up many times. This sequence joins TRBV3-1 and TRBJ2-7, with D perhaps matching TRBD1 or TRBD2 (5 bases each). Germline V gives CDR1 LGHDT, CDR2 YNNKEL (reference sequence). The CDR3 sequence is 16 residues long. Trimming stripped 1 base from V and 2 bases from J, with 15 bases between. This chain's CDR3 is CASSQVQGIATYEQYF. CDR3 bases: TGTGCCAGCAGCCAAGTGCAGGGAATAGCGACCTACGAGCAGTACTTC.

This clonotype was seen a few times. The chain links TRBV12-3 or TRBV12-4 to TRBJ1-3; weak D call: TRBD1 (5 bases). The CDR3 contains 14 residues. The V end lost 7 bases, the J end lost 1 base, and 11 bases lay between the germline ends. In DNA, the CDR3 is TGTGCCAGCAAACAGGACCCTTCTGGAAACACCATATATTTT. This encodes CASKQDPSGNTIYF.

This chain's CDR3 is CASSPPRSKGGRSYNEQFF. CDR3 DNA sequence: TGTGCCAGCAGCCCCCCAAGATCCAAGGGAGGGCGCTCCTACAATGAGCAGTTCTTC. The chain uses TRBV4-2 and TRBJ2-1, with 7 bases matching TRBD2. The CDR3 contains 19 residues. The germline V gene has CDR1 LGHNA and CDR2 YNFKEQ. J was trimmed by 0 bases and V by 4 bases; bases with no gene match: 15.

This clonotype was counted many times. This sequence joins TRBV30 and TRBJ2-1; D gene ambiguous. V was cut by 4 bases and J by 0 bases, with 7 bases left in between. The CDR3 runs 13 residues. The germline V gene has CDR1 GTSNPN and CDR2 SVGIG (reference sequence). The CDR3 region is CAWTRDSYNEQFF. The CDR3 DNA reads TGTGCCTGGACACGAGACTCCTACAATGAGCAGTTCTTC.

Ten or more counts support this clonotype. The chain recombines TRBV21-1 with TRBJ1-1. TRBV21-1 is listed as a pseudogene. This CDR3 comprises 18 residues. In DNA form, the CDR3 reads TGTGCCAGCGCCCAAAGGGTTGGCAGGGTGGTCCTGGACACTGAAGCTTTCTTT. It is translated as CASAQRVGRVVLDTEAFF.

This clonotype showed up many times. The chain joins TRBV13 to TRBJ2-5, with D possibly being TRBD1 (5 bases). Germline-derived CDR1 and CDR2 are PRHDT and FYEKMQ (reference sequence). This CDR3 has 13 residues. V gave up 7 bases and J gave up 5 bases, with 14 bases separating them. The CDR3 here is CASIVSGWETQYF. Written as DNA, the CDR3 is TGTGCCAGCATCGTGTCAGGGTGGGAGACCCAGTACTTC. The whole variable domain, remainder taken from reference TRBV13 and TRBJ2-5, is AAGVIQSPRHLIKEKRETATLKCYPIPRHDTVYWYQQGPGQDPQFLISFYEKMQSDKGSIPDRFSAQQFSDYHSELNMSSLELGDSALYFCASIVSGWETQYFGPGTRLLVL.

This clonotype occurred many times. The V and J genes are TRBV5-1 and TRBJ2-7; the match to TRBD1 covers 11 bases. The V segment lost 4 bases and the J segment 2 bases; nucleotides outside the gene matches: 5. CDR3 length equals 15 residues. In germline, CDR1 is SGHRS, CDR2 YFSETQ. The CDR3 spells CASSTGTGGPYEQYF. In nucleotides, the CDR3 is TGCGCCAGCAGCACTGGGACAGGGGGTCCCTACGAGCAGTACTTC.

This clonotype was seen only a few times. DNA for the CDR3: TGCGCCAGCAGTTCGAGTGGTGGGGAGACCCAGTACTTC. Its protein is CASSSSGGETQYF. The chain carries TRBV10-1 and TRBJ2-5; the D is unclear. V dropped 5 bases and J dropped 5 bases, with 12 bases sitting between them. Germline V gene sequence: CDR1 WNHNN, CDR2 SYGVQD (reference sequence). The CDR3 is 13 residues long.

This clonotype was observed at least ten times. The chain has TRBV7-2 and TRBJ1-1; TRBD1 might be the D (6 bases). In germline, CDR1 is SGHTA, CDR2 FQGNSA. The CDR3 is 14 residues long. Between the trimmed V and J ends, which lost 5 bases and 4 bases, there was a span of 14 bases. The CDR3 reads CASSPVRGGTEAFF. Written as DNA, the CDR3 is TGTGCCAGCAGCCCGGTTAGAGGGGGCACTGAAGCTTTCTTT.

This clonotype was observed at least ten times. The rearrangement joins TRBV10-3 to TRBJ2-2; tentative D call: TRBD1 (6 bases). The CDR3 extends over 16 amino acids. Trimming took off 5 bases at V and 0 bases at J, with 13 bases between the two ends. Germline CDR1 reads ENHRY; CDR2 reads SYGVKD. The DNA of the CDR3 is TGTGCCATCAGTTTACGACAGGAGACGAACACCGGGGAGCTGTTTTTT. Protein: CAISLRQETNTGELFF.

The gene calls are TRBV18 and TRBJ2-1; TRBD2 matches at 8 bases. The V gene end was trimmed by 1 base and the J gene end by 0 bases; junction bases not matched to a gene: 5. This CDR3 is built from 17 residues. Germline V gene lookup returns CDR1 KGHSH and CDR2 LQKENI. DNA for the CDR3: TGTGCCAGCTCACCACAAGTCGGGGGGGCCTCCTACAATGAGCAGTTCTTC. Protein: CASSPQVGGASYNEQFF.

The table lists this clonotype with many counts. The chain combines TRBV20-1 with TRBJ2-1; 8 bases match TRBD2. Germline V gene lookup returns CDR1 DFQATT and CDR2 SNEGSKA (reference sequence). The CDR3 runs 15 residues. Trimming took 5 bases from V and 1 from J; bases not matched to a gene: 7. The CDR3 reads CSAGPAGGSYNEQFF. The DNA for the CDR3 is TGCAGTGCTGGCCCTGCGGGAGGATCCTACAATGAGCAGTTCTTC.

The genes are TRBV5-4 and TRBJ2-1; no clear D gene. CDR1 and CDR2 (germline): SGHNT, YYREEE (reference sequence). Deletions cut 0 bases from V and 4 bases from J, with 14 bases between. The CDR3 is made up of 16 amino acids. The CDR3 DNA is TGTGCCAGCAGCTTGGAAGTGGATCTAGGATACAATGAGCAGTTCTTC. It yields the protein CASSLEVDLGYNEQFF. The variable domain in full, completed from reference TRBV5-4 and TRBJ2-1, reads ETGVTQSPTHLIKTRGQQVTLRCSSQSGHNTVSWYQQALGQGPQFIFQYYREEENGRGNFPPRFSGLQFPNYSSELNVNALELDDSALYLCASSLEVDLGYNEQFFGPGTRLTVL.